One and the same sample provided the 8 T cell receptor beta chains below, sequenced in a study of T cells after yellow fever vaccination. Each CDR3 protein gets one entry after TCRdb re-called the 5' RACE reads with MiXCR. The sample includes 100,000 to 150,000 distinct CDR3 sequences, approximately 7.1% of them seen just once. The specimen was CD4+ T cells sorted from PBMCs, collected roughly 46 days after the first yellow fever vaccination. All receptors come from a man aged 18-30 years who received the YFV17D yellow fever vaccine.

At least ten counts were recorded for this clonotype. The rearrangement links TRBV5-1 to TRBJ2-3; the D is unclear. The CDR3 consists of 14 residues. V lost 6 bases and J lost 0, with 11 bases in between. Germline V gene sequence: CDR1 SGHRS, CDR2 YFSETQ. This chain's CDR3 is CASKLSTSTDTQYF. The CDR3 nucleotides are TGCGCCAGCAAGTTGAGTACTAGCACAGATACGCAGTATTTT.

This clonotype was seen many times. CDR3 coding DNA: TGTGCCAGCAGCTTCCAGCGGGGGGGCTACACAGATACGCAGTATTTT. Translating it yields CASSFQRGGYTDTQYF. The chain recombines TRBV7-2 with TRBJ2-3; 10 bases line up with TRBD2. The CDR3 covers 16 residues. The V gene's germline CDR1 is SGHTA and CDR2 FQGNSA. V was pared by 3 bases and J by 2 bases, with 5 bases of the junction left unmatched.

To note about this clonotype: Possible read error: a much larger clone is one base away. This sequence joins TRBV18 and TRBJ2-3; D is uncertain. V was shortened by 1 base and J by 1 base, with 3 bases between the two germline ends. Germline V CDR1 and CDR2: KGHSH, LQKENI. The CDR3 extends over 13 amino acids. The CDR3 nucleotides read TGTGCCAGCTCACCACAAGGCACAGATACGCAGTATTTT. Protein product: CASSPQGTDTQYF.

There are many counts of this clonotype. The DNA of the CDR3 is TGTGCCAGCAGCGGACAGGGAGCAGATACGCAGTATTTT. As protein: CASSGQGADTQYF. The chain joins TRBV9 to TRBJ2-3; 7 nucleotides line up with TRBD1. Germline loops: CDR1 SGDLS, CDR2 YYNGEE. The CDR3 is 13 residues long. J gave up 4 bases and V 3 bases, and 2 bases lay outside the gene matches.

This chain uses TRBV20-1 with TRBJ2-3, with TRBD2 as a possible D gene (7 bases). CDR1 and CDR2 (germline): DFQATT, SNEGSKA (reference sequence). The V end lost 3 bases, the J end lost 5 bases, and 21 bases lay between the germline ends. The CDR3 runs to 16 residues. DNA for the CDR3: TGCAGTGCTAGTCACCCCTACGCGGGGGCCGGAGATACGCAGTATTTT. It codes for CSASHPYAGAGDTQYF.

This clonotype was counted ten times or more. V gene TRBV5-1 combines with J gene TRBJ1-2; D is uncertain. The CDR3 contains 12 residues. Per the germline V gene, CDR1 is SGHRS and CDR2 is YFSETQ. V lost 5 bases, J lost 2 bases, and 7 bases lay in between. The CDR3 region has the DNA TGCGCCAGCAGGGCGGACAACTATGGCTACACCTTC. Encoded protein: CASRADNYGYTF.

The sample holds many counts of this clonotype. CDR3 loop: CASSQGQISYNEQFF. DNA of the CDR3: TGTGCCAGCAGCCAAGGACAGATCTCCTACAATGAGCAGTTCTTC. This rearrangement joins TRBV7-2 to TRBJ2-1; D might be TRBD1 (6 bases). The CDR3 consists of 15 residues. V gave up 5 bases and J gave up 0 bases, with 11 bases separating them. CDR1 and CDR2 from the germline V gene are SGHTA and FQGNSA. Drawing the rest from reference TRBV7-2 and TRBJ2-1, the complete variable domain is GAGVSQSPSNKVTEKGKDVELRCDPISGHTALYWYRQSLGQGLEFLIYFQGNSAPDKSGLPSDRFSAERTGGSVSTLTIQRTQQEDSAVYLCASSQGQISYNEQFFGPGTRLTVL.

This clonotype was seen repeatedly, ten times or more. The chain is built from TRBV5-1 and TRBJ2-1, with D possibly TRBD2 on 6 matching bases. In germline, CDR1 is SGHRS, CDR2 YFSETQ. The CDR3 runs to 13 residues. The germline V and J ends were trimmed by 1 base and 15 bases, with 17 bases remaining between them. The CDR3 DNA reads as TGCGCCAGCAGCTTGTCCGCGGACGGGGGTCGGTTCTTC. Translating gives CASSLSADGGRFF.